Following are 32 T cell receptor beta chains from one sample sequenced in a study of blood T cell repertoires in COVID-19. Sequenced by immunoSEQ multiplex PCR; TCRdb stores in-frame clones only, minus some. The repertoire has 70,000 to 90,000 clones, about 89% of them found once; the top ten carry around 1.2%. Sequenced material: PBMCs or T cells enriched from blood (not recorded which). The source is a woman between 45 and 65 years old with acute COVID-19.

The chain is built from TRBV29-1 and TRBJ2-3, with TRBD2 matching over 8 bases. This CDR3 is 15 amino acids long. Germline assignment: CDR1 SQVTM and CDR2 ANQGSEA. The V gene end was trimmed by 7 bases and the J gene end by 0 bases; junction bases not matched to a gene: 9. CDR3 in amino acids: CSAKGLAASTDTQYF. CDR3 coding DNA: TGCAGCGCAAAAGGACTAGCTGCTAGCACAGATACGCAGTATTTT.

This clone came up a few times. The chain carries TRBV25-1 and TRBJ1-1; TRBD1 is a possible D gene (6 bases). With 8 bases removed from V and 0 bases from J, the gap between germline ends came to 13 bases. Germline loops: CDR1 MGHDK, CDR2 SYGVNS. CDR3 length: 14 amino acids. CDR3 sequence: CASSLRGMNTEAFF. As DNA, the CDR3 is TGTGCCAGCTCTCTCAGGGGAATGAACACTGAAGCTTTCTTT.

The V gene is TRBV11-3, the J gene TRBJ1-2; 9 bases match TRBD1. Germline V gives CDR1 SGHNT, CDR2 YENEEA. Unmatched junction bases numbered 10, after V lost 4 bases and J lost 7 bases. CDR3 size: 15 residues. For the CDR3, the DNA is TGTGCCAGCAGCTCGCAAGGCGGACAGGGGTTTGGCTACACCTTC. Translation gives CASSSQGGQGFGYTF.

J is TRBJ2-1 and V is TRBV11-2; possibly TRBD2 for D (6 bases). V lost 2 bases and J 4 bases, leaving 12 bases between the germline ends. CDR3 size: 15 residues. Germline V CDR1 and CDR2: SGHAT, FQNNGV. The CDR3, as DNA: TGTGCCAGCAGCTTAATTCGCGGGAAGTACAATGAGCAGTTCTTC. It specifies CASSLIRGKYNEQFF.

V usage is TRBV19 and J usage is TRBJ2-2; the D gene is possibly TRBD2 (5 bases). V lost 7 bases to trimming and J lost 4 bases, with 13 bases between them. This CDR3 has 14 residues. The germline V gene encodes CDR1 LNHDA and CDR2 SQIVND (reference sequence). The CDR3 region has the DNA TGTGCCAGTAAAGAGGGAGTCCCCACCGGGGAGCTGTTTTTT. Amino acid sequence: CASKEGVPTGELFF.

This clone was counted only a few times. CDR3 sequence: CAISESTGGEAFF. CDR3 coding DNA: TGTGCCATCAGTGAGTCGACTGGGGGGGAAGCTTTCTTT. This chain uses TRBV10-3 with TRBJ1-1, with D possibly matching TRBD1 (5 bases). The CDR3 consists of 13 residues. Germline CDR1 is ENHRY and CDR2 is SYGVKD. Trimming removed 0 bases from V and 8 bases from J, with 10 bases in between.

The V call is TRBV18, the J call TRBJ2-7; possible D gene TRBD1, 5 bases. Trimming took 2 bases from V and 3 from J, leaving 8 bases between them. This CDR3 is built from 13 residues. Germline lookup yields CDR1 KGHSH and CDR2 LQKENI. The CDR3 is CASSPRQFYEQYF. CDR3 sequence (DNA): TGTGCCAGCTCACCAAGACAGTTCTACGAGCAGTACTTC.

This chain uses TRBV13 with TRBJ1-1; D gene ambiguous. The germline V gene encodes CDR1 PRHDT and CDR2 FYEKMQ (reference sequence). Trimming removed 6 bases from V and 7 bases from J, with 9 bases in between. This CDR3 is built from 11 residues. CDR3 region: CASSFGDEAFF. CDR3 DNA: TGTGCCAGCAGTTTCGGGGATGAAGCTTTCTTT.

This chain connects TRBV5-1 to TRBJ2-3, with D perhaps TRBD2 (5 bases). The ends were cut back, 3 bases at V and 3 bases at J, with 11 bases in the middle. From germline, CDR1 is SGHRS and CDR2 YFSETQ. CDR3 length equals 14 residues. In DNA, the CDR3 is TGCGCCAGCAGCTCCAAAACGGGGACAGATACGCAGTATTTT. Translated, it gives CASSSKTGTDTQYF. The full variable domain, with the rest looked up from reference TRBV5-1 and TRBJ2-3, is KAGVTQTPRYLIKTRGQQVTLSCSPISGHRSVSWYQQTPGQGLQFLFEYFSETQRNKGNFPGRFSGRQFSNSRSEMNVSTLELGDSALYLCASSSKTGTDTQYFGPGTRLTVL.

The chain is built from TRBV5-4 and TRBJ1-2, with D possibly TRBD1 on 6 matching bases. Germline values: CDR1 SGHNT, CDR2 YYREEE (reference sequence). The CDR3 covers 14 residues. V was pared by 3 bases and J by 2 bases, with 11 bases between. The CDR3 is CASSSGHLNYGYTF. Here the CDR3 DNA reads TGTGCCAGCAGCTCGGGACACCTGAACTATGGCTACACCTTC.

This sequence joins TRBV21-1 and TRBJ2-7; TRBD2 is the table's D call, not checked against the DNA. TRBV21-1 is noted as a pseudogene. The CDR3 is made up of 15 amino acids. CDR3 coding DNA: TGTGCCAGCAGCCCCGGTAGAGGAGCCCGATACGAGCAGTACTTC. Translating it yields CASSPGRGARYEQYF.

CDR3 in DNA: TGTGCCAGCTCACATGGCAGGGGACTAGCGGGAGGGCCATCCTACAATGAGCAGTTCTTC. Encoded protein: CASSHGRGLAGGPSYNEQFF. This chain uses TRBV18 with TRBJ2-1, with 16 bases identical to TRBD2. Trimming took 4 bases from V and 1 from J; bases not matched to a gene: 10. The CDR3 spans 20 residues. In germline, CDR1 is KGHSH, CDR2 LQKENI.

The sample holds one count of this clone. The chain combines TRBV30 with TRBJ1-2, with 9 positions matching TRBD1. This CDR3 has 15 amino acids. CDR1 and CDR2 (germline): GTSNPN, SVGIG (reference sequence). Unmatched junction bases numbered 12, after V lost 4 bases and J lost 6 bases. CDR3 amino acids: CAWTQPGTGKDGYTF. CDR3 bases: TGTGCCTGGACCCAACCCGGGACAGGGAAGGATGGCTACACCTTC.

The chain is built from TRBV30 and TRBJ2-1, with 7 bases lining up with TRBD2. Germline-derived CDR1 and CDR2 are GTSNPN and SVGIG (reference sequence). The CDR3 contains 14 residues. Trimming removed 0 bases from V and 10 bases from J; junction bases left unmatched: 9. The CDR3 bases are TGTGCCTGGAGTGTACCTGGGGGGGGAAGGGAGCAGTTCTTC. Protein: CAWSVPGGGREQFF.

The chain couples TRBV11-3 to TRBJ2-5; TRBD2 is a possible D gene (6 bases). The V gene lost 3 bases and the J gene lost 3 bases, with 17 bases spanning the gap. Germline values: CDR1 SGHNT, CDR2 YENEEA. The CDR3 has 16 amino acids. The CDR3 here is CASSLFTRLEKETQYF. The CDR3 region has the DNA TGTGCCAGCAGCTTGTTTACGAGACTAGAGAAAGAGACCCAGTACTTC.

The rearrangement joins TRBV15 to TRBJ1-3, with 7 bases lining up with TRBD1. Trimming cost V 3 bases and J 0 bases; bases outside gene matches: 8. CDR1 and CDR2 from the germline V gene are LNHNV and YYDKDF (reference sequence). This CDR3 comprises 17 residues. CDR3 amino acids: CATSSGDSPISGNTIYF. The CDR3 DNA sequence: TGTGCCACCAGCAGCGGGGACAGCCCTATCTCTGGAAACACCATATATTTT.

V usage is TRBV30 and J usage is TRBJ2-7; tentative D call: TRBD2 (6 bases). Trimming shortened V by 2 bases and J by 7 bases, and 15 bases separated the two germline ends. Germline CDR1 and CDR2: GTSNPN and SVGIG (reference sequence). The CDR3 runs to 13 residues. The CDR3 DNA reads as TGTGCCTGGAGTCTAAGACTAGAGGGTGAGCAGTACTTC. Translation: CAWSLRLEGEQYF.

The genes are TRBV7-2 and TRBJ2-7; 7 bases fit TRBD2. The CDR3 is made up of 15 amino acids. Germline CDR1 is SGHTA and CDR2 is FQGNSA. V dropped 6 bases and J dropped 7; count of bases not matched to a gene: 15. CDR3 coding DNA: TGTGCCAGCAGTCACATCGGGCGGGAGCCGAGGGAGCAGTACTTC. It translates to CASSHIGREPREQYF.

V gene TRBV4-1 combines with J gene TRBJ2-2, with D possibly being TRBD2 (6 bases). V gave up 5 bases and J gave up 2 bases, with 9 bases separating them. This CDR3 is built from 14 residues. The germline gives CDR1 MGHRA, CDR2 YSYEKL. The CDR3 coding sequence is TGCGCCAGCAGCGAGGGACTCAACACCGGGGAGCTGTTTTTT. Encoded protein: CASSEGLNTGELFF.

The chain carries TRBV7-2 and TRBJ2-1; 11 bases align to TRBD2. Germline trimming cut 6 bases from V and 6 bases from J; bases unmatched to any gene: 1. The CDR3 covers 13 residues. The V gene's germline CDR1 is SGHTA and CDR2 FQGNSA. The CDR3 DNA is TGTGCCAGCAGACTAGCGGGAGTCAATGAGCAGTTCTTC. This sequence encodes CASRLAGVNEQFF.

The chain combines TRBV6-2 or TRBV6-3 with TRBJ2-1; 8 bases line up with TRBD1. The CDR3 contains 16 residues. The germline gives CDR1 MNHEY, CDR2 SVGEGT. V shed 1 base and J 5 bases; nucleotides not matched to a gene: 7. CDR3 residues: CASSYWLGQGNNEQFF. CDR3 in DNA: TGTGCCAGCAGTTACTGGCTCGGACAGGGAAACAATGAGCAGTTCTTC.

V is TRBV19 and J is TRBJ1-4; 8 bases are a match to TRBD1. V lost 4 bases, J lost 3 bases, and 16 bases stayed unmatched. There are 19 residues in the CDR3. Germline V lookup: CDR1 LNHDA, CDR2 SQIVND (reference sequence). CDR3 nucleotide sequence: TGTGCCAGTAGTACTGAATGGAGGACAGGGACACGCGCTAATGAAAAACTGTTTTTT. The encoded protein is CASSTEWRTGTRANEKLFF.

This chain uses TRBV3-1 (or the pseudogene TRBV3-2) with TRBJ2-1, with 12 bases identical to TRBD2. The CDR3 runs 16 residues. The V gene's germline CDR1 is LGHDT and CDR2 YNNKEL (reference sequence). V shed 1 base and J 8 bases; nucleotides not matched to a gene: 6. This CDR3 is CASSQGATSGSHEQFF. DNA for the CDR3: TGTGCCAGCAGCCAAGGAGCGACTAGCGGGAGCCATGAGCAGTTCTTC.

The J gene is TRBJ2-7, the V gene TRBV14; D gene unclear. Trimming left V 0 bases short and J 3 bases short, with 21 bases between. CDR3 size: 18 residues. Per germline, CDR1 SGHDN and CDR2 FVKESK. CDR3 sequence: CASSQDLFSRVGSYEQYF. CDR3 coding DNA: TGTGCCAGCAGCCAAGATTTATTTAGCCGGGTTGGAAGCTACGAGCAGTACTTC.

The chain joins TRBV5-1 to TRBJ2-1, with no clear D. Between the trimmed V and J ends, which lost 4 bases and 2 bases, there was a span of 16 bases. The CDR3 is 16 residues long. Germline V gene data show CDR1 as SGHRS and CDR2 as YFSETQ. The CDR3 sequence is CASSPLGPPPYNEQFF. CDR3 DNA: TGCGCCAGCAGCCCGCTGGGCCCCCCTCCCTACAATGAGCAGTTCTTC.

The chain recombines TRBV3-1 (or the pseudogene TRBV3-2) with TRBJ2-1; no firm D call. Germline V gene sequence: CDR1 LGHDT, CDR2 YNNKEL (reference sequence). CDR3 length: 12 residues. V was pared by 4 bases and J by 8 bases, with 9 bases between. CDR3 bases: TGTGCCAGCAGCCTTCCCTTCCATGAGCAGTTCTTC. It yields the protein CASSLPFHEQFF.

The V gene is TRBV9, the J gene TRBJ1-4; 7 positions match TRBD1. V gave up 4 bases and J gave up 3 bases; unmatched junction bases: 6. The CDR3 runs to 15 residues. CDR1 is SGDLS, CDR2 YYNGEE, per germline. The CDR3 loop is CASSPRDSSNEKLFF. Written as DNA, the CDR3 is TGTGCCAGCAGCCCCCGGGACAGTTCTAATGAAAAACTGTTTTTT. The entire variable domain, with the rest obtained from reference TRBV9 and TRBJ1-4, is as follows: DSGVTQTPKHLITATGQRVTLRCSPRSGDLSVYWYQQSLDQGLQFLIQYYNGEERAKGNILERFSAQQFPDLHSELNLSSLELGDSALYFCASSPRDSSNEKLFFGSGTQLSVL.

The CDR3 reads CASSSPGHTTGELFF. DNA for the CDR3: TGTGCCAGTAGCTCCCCGGGACATACCACCGGGGAGCTGTTTTTT. V usage is TRBV19 and J usage is TRBJ2-2; TRBD1 is a possible D gene (6 bases). Trimming removed 6 bases from V and 4 bases from J, with 15 bases in between. CDR1 is LNHDA and CDR2 is SQIVND in the germline V gene (reference sequence). This CDR3 has 15 amino acids.

V usage is TRBV18 and J usage is TRBJ1-5, with 9 nucleotides matching TRBD1. The V gene end was trimmed by 3 bases and the J gene end by 5 bases; junction bases not matched to a gene: 5. The CDR3 runs to 15 residues. CDR1 and CDR2 from the germline V gene are KGHSH and LQKENI. This chain's CDR3 is CASSPDRGAHQPQHF. DNA for the CDR3: TGTGCCAGCTCACCCGACAGGGGGGCCCATCAGCCCCAGCATTTT.

V gene TRBV14 combines with J gene TRBJ1-3; D unclear. V lost 4 bases and J lost 1, with 14 bases in between. This CDR3 has 16 amino acids. Germline-derived CDR1 and CDR2 are SGHDN and FVKESK. The chain's CDR3 is CASSPKEWVSGNTIYF. CDR3 DNA: TGTGCCAGCAGCCCAAAGGAGTGGGTATCTGGAAACACCATATATTTT.

This chain connects TRBV6-2 or TRBV6-3 to TRBJ2-3; D perhaps matches TRBD1 (5 bases). CDR3 size: 12 residues. The germline V gene has CDR1 MNHEY and CDR2 SVGEGT. The V gene lost 5 bases and the J gene lost 8 bases, with 11 bases spanning the gap. Written as DNA, the CDR3 is TGTGCCAGCAGTCCGATGCAGGGTACGCAGTATTTT. It translates to CASSPMQGTQYF.

The chain joins TRBV2 to TRBJ1-5, with 10 bases matching TRBD1. Unmatched junction bases numbered 3, after V lost 6 bases and J lost 7 bases. The CDR3 is 13 residues long. Germline CDR1 SNHLY, CDR2 FYNNEI. This CDR3 is CASSRDRGQPQHF. CDR3 sequence (DNA): TGTGCCAGCAGCCGGGACAGGGGACAGCCCCAGCATTTT.